This T cell receptor beta chain came from a study of blood T cell repertoires in COVID-19. Per the study methods: Reference gene primer amplification in the assay estimated nucleated cell counts. TCRdb keeps only in-frame clones here, not all; method: immunoSEQ multiplex PCR. D and trimming were read from the DNA, whereas the V and J calls and clone size are those reported in that table. The sample includes about 390,000 clones, about 87% of them seen just once. After removal of 0 bases from V and 4 bases from J, the junction contained 5 bases not matched to a gene. CDR1 and CDR2 from the germline V gene are SEHNR and FQNEAQ (reference sequence). The CDR3 runs to 15 residues.

The source of this sequence is an older woman with COVID-19, enrolled during active disease. The sample taken for sequencing was peripheral blood. V and J are TRBV7-9 and TRBJ1-1, with 7 bases fitting TRBD1. CDR3: CASSLAAQGGTEAFF. DNA for the CDR3: TGTGCCAGCAGCTTAGCGGCTCAGGGGGGCACTGAAGCTTTCTTT.